Listed below are T cell receptor beta chains from one sample, sequenced in a study of T cell repertoires in cytomegalovirus infection. Each CDR3 protein is one row after TCRdb ran MiXCR on the reads. This sample carries some 440,000 distinct CDR3 sequences, approximately 31% of them seen once, and the ten largest clones take approximately 13%. Sequencing was done on a sample of PBMCs. These receptors were obtained from a human donor in good health (CMV status not recorded). Some clones in this sample may be carry-over from other donors' samples. The CDR3 runs from the conserved cysteine through the conserved F or W. The D gene is left open where the match is weak. Clone size, where shown, is once, few, many, or a class for clones that have expanded.

cdr3_aa: CSARLAGGIYEQYF
cdr3_nt: TGCAGTGCCAGACTAGCGGGGGGTATATACGAGCAGTACTTC
v_call: TRBV20-1
clone_size: NA
d_call: TRBD2
j_call: TRBJ2-7

cdr3_aa: CASSPGPVNEAFF
cdr3_nt: TGTGCCAGCAGTCCCGGGCCAGTGAACGAAGCTTTCTTT
v_call: TRBV12-3/TRBV12-4
clone_size: many
d_call: NA
j_call: TRBJ1-1

cdr3_aa: CASSRAIGFHTQYF
cdr3_nt: TGTGCCAGTAGTCGGGCGATTGGATTTCATACGCAGTATTTT
v_call: TRBV19
clone_size: many
d_call: NA
j_call: TRBJ2-3

cdr3_aa: CASSRVGLQSSGANVLTF
cdr3_nt: TGTGCCAGCAGCCGCGTCGGTCTTCAGAGCTCTGGGGCCAACGTCCTGACTTTC
v_call: TRBV6-6
clone_size: NA
d_call: NA
j_call: TRBJ2-6

cdr3_aa: CASSPQTNNSPLHF
cdr3_nt: TGTGCCAGCAGTCCCCAAACGAATAATTCACCCCTCCACTTT
v_call: TRBV12-3/TRBV12-4
clone_size: few
d_call: NA
j_call: TRBJ1-6

cdr3_aa: CASSLSVGTGELFF
cdr3_nt: TGTGCCAGCAGTTTAAGTGTGGGGACCGGGGAGCTGTTTTTT
v_call: TRBV12-3/TRBV12-4
clone_size: NA
d_call: NA
j_call: TRBJ2-2

cdr3_aa: CAISDPGQVSEQYF
cdr3_nt: TGTGCCATCAGTGACCCGGGACAGGTCAGCGAGCAGTACTTC
v_call: TRBV10-3
clone_size: NA
d_call: TRBD1
j_call: TRBJ2-7

cdr3_aa: CASSKTGGDKEQFF
cdr3_nt: TGTGCCAGCAGTAAGACAGGGGGGGACAAGGAGCAGTTCTTC
v_call: TRBV6-1
clone_size: once
d_call: TRBD1
j_call: TRBJ2-1

cdr3_aa: CASTERTHPLDTQYF
cdr3_nt: TGTGCCAGCACCGAACGTACCCACCCCTTGGATACGCAGTATTTT
v_call: TRBV7-2
clone_size: many
d_call: NA
j_call: TRBJ2-3

cdr3_aa: CASSKNVGTGAYEQYF
cdr3_nt: TGTGCCAGCAGTAAAAACGTCGGGACAGGGGCTTACGAGCAGTACTTC
v_call: TRBV7-6
clone_size: many
d_call: TRBD1
j_call: TRBJ2-7

cdr3_aa: CSVKTATIPTRTSYNEQFF
cdr3_nt: TGCAGCGTGAAGACAGCCACAATCCCCACTCGAACCTCCTACAATGAGCAGTTCTTC
v_call: TRBV29-1
clone_size: few
d_call: NA
j_call: TRBJ2-1

cdr3_aa: CSVERDRGLEQFF
cdr3_nt: TGCAGCGTTGAGAGGGACAGGGGGTTGGAGCAGTTCTTC
v_call: TRBV29-1
clone_size: NA
d_call: TRBD1
j_call: TRBJ2-1

cdr3_aa: CASSSQTGITEAFF
cdr3_nt: TGTGCCAGCAGCTCGCAGACAGGGATCACTGAAGCTTTCTTT
v_call: TRBV7-9
clone_size: NA
d_call: TRBD1
j_call: TRBJ1-1

cdr3_aa: CASSLGRGPQETQYF
cdr3_nt: TGTGCCAGCAGCTTAGGCAGGGGCCCTCAAGAGACCCAGTACTTC
v_call: TRBV7-2
clone_size: many
d_call: NA
j_call: TRBJ2-5